Shown below are 24 T cell receptor beta chains from a single sample sequenced in a study of blood T cell repertoires in COVID-19. The method was immunoSEQ multiplex PCR; TCRdb's version includes in-frame clones alone and lacks a portion of them. Of roughly 200,000 clones in the sample, 83% were seen once. What was sequenced was PBMCs or T cells enriched from blood (not recorded which). The receptors stem from a woman aged 45-59 years who had been exposed to COVID-19.

This clone was seen a few times. The chain is built from TRBV18 and TRBJ2-2; 7 bases fit TRBD1. The germline V gene encodes CDR1 KGHSH and CDR2 LQKENI. CDR3 length equals 17 residues. J lost 0 bases, V lost 2 bases, and 6 bases had no gene match. DNA for the CDR3: TGTGCCAGCTCACCAACGGCAGGGGGTACGAACACCGGGGAGCTGTTTTTT. It codes for CASSPTAGGTNTGELFF.

The J gene is TRBJ2-7, the V gene TRBV5-1, with D hard to call. The V gene's germline CDR1 is SGHRS and CDR2 YFSETQ. The CDR3 consists of 14 residues. Trimming took off 0 bases at V and 4 bases at J, with 11 bases between the two ends. As DNA, the CDR3 is TGCGCCAGCAGCTTGGACAGCCGCTCGTACGAGCAGTACTTC. This sequence encodes CASSLDSRSYEQYF.

The rearrangement joins TRBV10-3 to TRBJ1-2; 9 bases line up with TRBD1. V was pared by 5 bases and J by 8 bases, with 6 bases of the junction left unmatched. This CDR3 contains 13 residues. The germline V gene has CDR1 ENHRY and CDR2 SYGVKD. The CDR3 DNA is TGTGCCATCAGTCGACAGGGGGATAGGGGCTACACCTTC. Its protein is CAISRQGDRGYTF.

This clone was found once. The rearrangement uses TRBV20-1 and TRBJ2-7; D call uncertain. Per germline, CDR1 DFQATT and CDR2 SNEGSKA (reference sequence). Trimming removed 3 bases at V and 2 bases at J, with 17 bases between. The CDR3 contains 15 residues. The CDR3 is CSASPRDGSPYEQYF. DNA for the CDR3: TGCAGTGCTAGTCCCAGAGACGGGTCTCCCTACGAGCAGTACTTC.

The chain has TRBV30 and TRBJ1-5, with a weak D call TRBD1 (6 bases). Trimming shortened V by 8 bases and J by 1 base, and 21 bases separated the two germline ends. The CDR3 runs to 16 residues. Germline V gene lookup returns CDR1 GTSNPN and CDR2 SVGIG (reference sequence). The CDR3 reads CARYGGGKWSNQPQHF. For the CDR3, the DNA is TGTGCCCGGTACGGGGGGGGCAAGTGGAGCAATCAGCCCCAGCATTTT.

The J gene is TRBJ1-1, the V gene TRBV12-5; tentative D call: TRBD1 (6 bases). CDR3 length: 15 amino acids. Germline values: CDR1 LGHNT, CDR2 FRNRAP. The V end was cut by 4 bases, the J end by 0 bases, with 12 bases between. The CDR3 is CASGSPGQLNTEAFF. CDR3 nucleotide sequence: TGTGCTAGTGGTTCTCCGGGACAACTGAACACTGAAGCTTTCTTT.

The rearrangement joins TRBV5-4 to TRBJ2-7; tentative D call: TRBD2 (7 bases). The CDR3 loop spans 16 amino acids. Germline V gives CDR1 SGHNT, CDR2 YYREEE (reference sequence). V was pared by 0 bases and J by 2 bases, with 15 bases between. The CDR3 region has the DNA TGTGCCAGCAGCTTGGAAGGGGGGGCACACACCTACGAGCAGTACTTC. It specifies CASSLEGGAHTYEQYF.

CDR3 sequence reads: CASSPPGTRAQTQYF. CDR3 coding DNA: TGTGCCAGCAGTCCCCCCGGGACTAGGGCGCAGACCCAGTACTTC. The chain has TRBV6-5 and TRBJ2-5; 8 nucleotides align to TRBD2. V gave up 5 bases and J gave up 6 bases; unmatched junction bases: 11. The CDR3 covers 15 residues. CDR1 MNHEY and CDR2 SVGAGI come from the germline V gene.

The chain carries TRBV12-5 and TRBJ1-5, with D possibly being TRBD1 (6 bases). This CDR3 comprises 16 residues. Trimming shortened V by 0 bases and J by 2 bases, and 11 bases separated the two germline ends. The germline V gene has CDR1 LGHNT and CDR2 FRNRAP. CDR3 sequence: CASGLVPGVGNQPQHF. The CDR3 DNA sequence: TGTGCTAGTGGTTTGGTACCAGGGGTGGGCAATCAGCCCCAGCATTTT. Full variable domain (remainder filled in from reference TRBV12-5 and TRBJ1-5): DARVTQTPRHKVTEMGQEVTMRCQPILGHNTVFWYRQTMMQGLELLAYFRNRAPLDDSGMPKDRFSAEMPDATLATLKIQPSEPRDSAVYFCASGLVPGVGNQPQHFGDGTRLSIL.

V usage is TRBV6-1 and J usage is TRBJ1-2; 8 bases agree with TRBD1. The germline V gene has CDR1 MNHNS and CDR2 SASEGT. This CDR3 region has 16 residues. J gave up 2 bases and V 0 bases, and 5 bases lay outside the gene matches. The CDR3 spells CASSEAEDRVNYGYTF. The CDR3 DNA reads as TGTGCCAGCAGTGAAGCAGAGGACAGGGTCAACTATGGCTACACCTTC.

The rearrangement uses TRBV19 and TRBJ1-5; tentatively, D is TRBD1 (5 bases). Looked up from germline, CDR1 is LNHDA and CDR2 is SQIVND (reference sequence). V was cut by 1 base and J by 7 bases, with 14 bases left in between. The CDR3 length is 15 residues. CDR3 nucleotides: TGTGCCAGTAGTATAGCGGCCGGGGGGGAACAGCCCCAGCATTTT. This gives the protein CASSIAAGGEQPQHF. Drawing the rest from reference TRBV19 and TRBJ1-5, the complete variable domain is DGGITQSPKYLFRKEGQNVTLSCEQNLNHDAMYWYRQDPGQGLRLIYYSQIVNDFQKGDIAEGYSVSREKKESFPLTVTSAQKNPTAFYLCASSIAAGGEQPQHFGDGTRLSIL.

This sequence joins TRBV7-3 and TRBJ1-2; D is undetermined. In germline, CDR1 is SGHTA, CDR2 FQGTGA. The CDR3 spans 15 residues. Trimming removed 5 bases at V and 6 bases at J, with 19 bases between. The DNA for the CDR3 is TGTGCCAGCAGCCCGGCAGGAAGCCCTTTAAATGGCTACACCTTC. Protein sequence: CASSPAGSPLNGYTF.

This clone appeared once. The chain links TRBV11-2 to TRBJ2-2; 10 bases agree with TRBD1. This CDR3 has 15 amino acids. The germline V gene has CDR1 SGHAT and CDR2 FQNNGV. V shed 2 bases, J shed 7 bases, and the junction held 4 bases outside the gene matches. CDR3 DNA: TGTGCCAGCAGCTTACGGACAGGGGGTAGCGGGGAGCTGTTTTTT. Protein product: CASSLRTGGSGELFF.

The genes are TRBV4-3 and TRBJ2-3; D possibly corresponds to TRBD2 (5 bases). The CDR3 is 17 amino acids. Per germline, CDR1 LGHNA and CDR2 YSLEER. Trimming took off 0 bases at V and 1 base at J, with 14 bases between the two ends. The chain's CDR3 is CASSQEAWSGRTDTQYF. CDR3 coding DNA: TGCGCCAGCAGCCAAGAGGCCTGGAGCGGACGCACAGATACGCAGTATTTT.

The rearrangement joins TRBV30 to TRBJ1-4; maybe TRBD1 (6 bases). The V gene lost 2 bases and the J gene lost 5 bases, with 15 bases spanning the gap. From germline, CDR1 is GTSNPN and CDR2 SVGIG (reference sequence). There are 15 residues in the CDR3. The CDR3 DNA reads as TGTGCCTGGAGTCGGGGGGCCCCCTCAAATGAAAAACTGTTTTTT. This encodes CAWSRGAPSNEKLFF.

The chain carries TRBV28 and TRBJ1-1, with D tentatively TRBD1 (5 bases). The CDR3 has 13 amino acids. V was clipped by 7 bases and J by 5 bases, with 14 bases between them. Germline CDR1 reads MDHEN; CDR2 reads SYDVKM. The CDR3 here is CASTSGYGTEAFF. The CDR3, as DNA: TGTGCCAGCACCTCAGGGTACGGGACTGAAGCTTTCTTT.

This clone appeared once. V is TRBV19 and J is TRBJ1-1; 8 bases align to TRBD1. The germline V gene has CDR1 LNHDA and CDR2 SQIVND (reference sequence). Losses at the gene ends were 5 bases for V and 4 bases for J; bases not matched to a gene: 15. This CDR3 region has 17 residues. The CDR3 is CASSLWTGPGRGTEAFF. Here the CDR3 DNA reads TGTGCCAGTAGTCTTTGGACAGGGCCGGGACGAGGCACTGAAGCTTTCTTT.

This chain joins TRBV25-1 and TRBJ1-5; the match to TRBD1 covers 7 bases. Germline V gene sequence: CDR1 MGHDK, CDR2 SYGVNS. The CDR3 has 13 residues. The junction had 2 bases not matched to a gene; V was cut back by 4 bases and J by 5 bases. CDR3 protein: CASSVTGDQPQHF. The CDR3 DNA reads as TGTGCCAGCAGTGTTACAGGGGATCAGCCCCAGCATTTT.

The V and J genes are TRBV6-5 and TRBJ2-1, with D tentatively TRBD1 (5 bases). Germline CDR1 and CDR2: MNHEY and SVGAGI. This CDR3 spans 14 amino acids. V was shortened by 6 bases and J by 0 bases, with 9 bases between the two germline ends. CDR3 amino acids: CASSQGYSYNEQFF. As DNA, the CDR3 is TGTGCCAGCAGCCAGGGTTACTCCTACAATGAGCAGTTCTTC.

This clone was found once. The chain has TRBV7-9 and TRBJ2-1; weak D call: TRBD1 (5 bases). Germline V gives CDR1 SEHNR, CDR2 FQNEAQ (reference sequence). V lost 5 bases to trimming and J lost 0 bases, with 8 bases between them. CDR3 size: 14 residues. CDR3 bases: TGTGCCAGCAGCGAAGACAGCTCCTACAATGAGCAGTTCTTC. It encodes CASSEDSSYNEQFF.

This clone came up once. This chain connects TRBV4-1 to TRBJ1-1; 8 bases map to TRBD1. Germline loops: CDR1 MGHRA, CDR2 YSYEKL. The junction had 4 bases not matched to a gene; V was cut back by 0 bases and J by 4 bases. This CDR3 comprises 15 residues. The CDR3 loop is CASSQEPGGGTEAFF. CDR3 bases: TGCGCCAGCAGCCAAGAGCCAGGGGGCGGCACTGAAGCTTTCTTT.

The rearrangement links TRBV9 to TRBJ2-2, with a possible D match to TRBD1 (6 bases). The germline V and J ends were trimmed by 2 bases and 8 bases, with 13 bases remaining between them. The CDR3 has 14 residues. The germline gives CDR1 SGDLS, CDR2 YYNGEE. The CDR3 loop is CASSVSSQGGELFF. CDR3 bases: TGTGCCAGCAGCGTCTCTTCCCAGGGGGGGGAGCTGTTTTTT.

On this clone: Other DNA sequences in this sample translate to the same CDR3. The genes are TRBV20-1 and TRBJ1-1; no reliable D call. Germline V lookup: CDR1 DFQATT, CDR2 SNEGSKA (reference sequence). The CDR3 totals 12 residues. Trimming stripped 3 bases from V and 1 base from J, with 6 bases between. The CDR3 loop is CSASRGNTEAFF. The CDR3 DNA follows: TGCAGTGCTAGTCGGGGGAACACTGAAGCTTTCTTT.

The V call is TRBV7-6, the J call TRBJ2-7; the match to TRBD1 covers 9 bases. V lost 5 bases, J lost 2 bases, and 7 bases stayed unmatched. The germline gives CDR1 SGHVS, CDR2 FNYEAQ. The CDR3 is 15 residues long. The CDR3 DNA follows: TGTGCCAGCAGCCCGGGACAGGGTGTCACCTACGAGCAGTACTTC. The encoded protein is CASSPGQGVTYEQYF. The whole variable domain, remainder taken from reference TRBV7-6 and TRBJ2-7, is GAGVSQSPRYKVTKRGQDVALRCDPISGHVSLYWYRQALGQGPEFLTYFNYEAQQDKSGLPNDRFSAERPEGSISTLTIQRTEQRDSAMYRCASSPGQGVTYEQYFGPGTRLTVT.